This T cell receptor beta chain was retrieved from a study of cytomegalovirus exposure and HLA in healthy donors. Study outcomes and limitations: The classifier reportedly diagnosed cytomegalovirus status with high sensitivity and specificity.

The CDR3 length is 15 residues. With 4 bases removed from V and 3 bases from J, the gap between germline ends came to 16 bases. The germline V gene encodes CDR1 SGHNT and CDR2 YYREEE (reference sequence). Turning to this clone: Antigen unknown.

This PCR relied on a set of 60 Vbeta primers and 13 Jbeta primers. Sequenced by immunoSEQ multiplex PCR; TCRdb stores in-frame clones only, minus some. The data include 140,000 to 150,000 clones; the top ten clones carry 1.5% to 2%. The receptor was derived from a woman between 45 and 60 years old in good health and CMV-seronegative. The chain links TRBV5-4 to TRBJ2-5, with a tentative D call TRBD2 (5 bases). Sequences were obtained from PBMCs. The CDR3 here is CASSGGPLSEETQYF. The CDR3, as DNA: TGTGCCAGCAGCGGAGGACCGTTATCCGAAGAGACCCAGTACTTC.